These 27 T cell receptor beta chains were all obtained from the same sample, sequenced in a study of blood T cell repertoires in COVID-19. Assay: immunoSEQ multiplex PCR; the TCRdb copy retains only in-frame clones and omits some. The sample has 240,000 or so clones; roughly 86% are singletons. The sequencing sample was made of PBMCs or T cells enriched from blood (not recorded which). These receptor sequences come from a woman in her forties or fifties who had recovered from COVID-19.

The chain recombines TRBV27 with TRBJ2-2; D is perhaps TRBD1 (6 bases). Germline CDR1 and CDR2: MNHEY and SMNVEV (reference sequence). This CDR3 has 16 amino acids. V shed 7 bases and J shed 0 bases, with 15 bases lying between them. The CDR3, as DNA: TGTGCCAGCACCGCTGACAGGCTCGCGAACACCGGGGAGCTGTTTTTT. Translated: CASTADRLANTGELFF.

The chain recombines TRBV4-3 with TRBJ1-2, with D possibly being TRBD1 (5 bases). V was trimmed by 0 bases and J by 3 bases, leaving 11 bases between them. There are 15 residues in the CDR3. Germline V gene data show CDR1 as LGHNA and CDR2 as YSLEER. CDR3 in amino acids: CASSQDRAGHYGYTF. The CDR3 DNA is TGCGCCAGCAGCCAAGATCGTGCAGGGCACTATGGCTACACCTTC.

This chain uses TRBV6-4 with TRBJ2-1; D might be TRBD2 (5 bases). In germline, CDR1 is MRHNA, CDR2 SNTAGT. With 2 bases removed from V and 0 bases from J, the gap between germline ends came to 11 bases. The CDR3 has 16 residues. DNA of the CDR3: TGTGCCAGCAGTGACCTTAGCGAGAGCTCCTACAATGAGCAGTTCTTC. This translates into CASSDLSESSYNEQFF.

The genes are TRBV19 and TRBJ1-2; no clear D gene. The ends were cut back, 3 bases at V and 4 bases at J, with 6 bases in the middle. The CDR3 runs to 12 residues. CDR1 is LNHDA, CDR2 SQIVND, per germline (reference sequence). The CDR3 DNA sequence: TGTGCCAGTAGTATGGAGACCTATGGCTACACCTTC. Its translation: CASSMETYGYTF. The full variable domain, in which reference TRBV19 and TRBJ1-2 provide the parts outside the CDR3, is DGGITQSPKYLFRKEGQNVTLSCEQNLNHDAMYWYRQDPGQGLRLIYYSQIVNDFQKGDIAEGYSVSREKKESFPLTVTSAQKNPTAFYLCASSMETYGYTFGSGTRLTVV.

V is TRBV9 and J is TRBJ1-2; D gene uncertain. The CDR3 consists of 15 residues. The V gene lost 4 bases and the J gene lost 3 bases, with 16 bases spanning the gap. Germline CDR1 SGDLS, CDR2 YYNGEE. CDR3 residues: CASSPSSGLDYGYTF. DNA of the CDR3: TGTGCCAGCAGCCCGAGTTCGGGTCTCGACTATGGCTACACCTTC.

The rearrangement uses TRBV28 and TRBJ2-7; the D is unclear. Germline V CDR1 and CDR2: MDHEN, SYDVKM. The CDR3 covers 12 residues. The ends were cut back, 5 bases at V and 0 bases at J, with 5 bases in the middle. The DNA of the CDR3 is TGTGCCAGCAGTGTCGGCTCCTACGAGCAGTACTTC. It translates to CASSVGSYEQYF.

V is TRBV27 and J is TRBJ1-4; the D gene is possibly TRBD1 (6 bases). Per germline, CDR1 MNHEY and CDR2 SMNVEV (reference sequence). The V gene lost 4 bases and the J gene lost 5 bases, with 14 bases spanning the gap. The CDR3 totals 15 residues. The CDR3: CASSSRTEKNEKLFF. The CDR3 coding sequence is TGTGCCAGCAGTTCCCGGACAGAAAAGAATGAAAAACTGTTTTTT. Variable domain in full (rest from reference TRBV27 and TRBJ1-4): EAQVTQNPRYLITVTGKKLTVTCSQNMNHEYMSWYRQDPGLGLRQIYYSMNVEVTDKGDVPEGYKVSRKEKRNFPLILESPSPNQTSLYFCASSSRTEKNEKLFFGSGTQLSVL.

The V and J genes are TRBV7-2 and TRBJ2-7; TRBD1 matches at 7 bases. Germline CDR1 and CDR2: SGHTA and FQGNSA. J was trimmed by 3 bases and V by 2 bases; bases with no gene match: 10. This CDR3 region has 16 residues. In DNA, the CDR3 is TGTGCCAGCAGCTTAACCGGGACAGACGACTTCTACGAGCAGTACTTC. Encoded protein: CASSLTGTDDFYEQYF.

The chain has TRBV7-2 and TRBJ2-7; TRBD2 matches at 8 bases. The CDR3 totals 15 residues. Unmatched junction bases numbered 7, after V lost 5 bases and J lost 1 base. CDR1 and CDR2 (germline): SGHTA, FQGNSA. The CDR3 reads CASSARLASSYEQYF. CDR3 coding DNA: TGTGCCAGCAGCGCACGACTAGCGAGTTCCTACGAGCAGTACTTC.

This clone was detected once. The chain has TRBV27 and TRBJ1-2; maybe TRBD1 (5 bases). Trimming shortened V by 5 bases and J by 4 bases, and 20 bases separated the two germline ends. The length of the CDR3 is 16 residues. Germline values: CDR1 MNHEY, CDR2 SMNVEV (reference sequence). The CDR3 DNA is TGTGCCAGCAGTCCTCACTCTATCGACAGTAGCTATGGCTACACCTTC. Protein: CASSPHSIDSSYGYTF.

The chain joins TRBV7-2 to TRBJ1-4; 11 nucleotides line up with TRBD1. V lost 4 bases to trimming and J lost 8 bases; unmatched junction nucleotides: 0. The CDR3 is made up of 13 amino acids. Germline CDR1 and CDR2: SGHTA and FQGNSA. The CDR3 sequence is CASSWTGGEKLFF. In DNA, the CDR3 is TGTGCCAGCAGCTGGACAGGGGGCGAAAAACTGTTTTTT.

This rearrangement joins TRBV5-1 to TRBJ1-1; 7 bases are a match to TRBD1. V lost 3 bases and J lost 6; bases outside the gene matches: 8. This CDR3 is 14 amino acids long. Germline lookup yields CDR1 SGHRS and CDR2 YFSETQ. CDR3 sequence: CASSSDRIMAEAFF. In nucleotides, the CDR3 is TGCGCCAGCAGCTCGGACAGGATAATGGCTGAAGCTTTCTTT.

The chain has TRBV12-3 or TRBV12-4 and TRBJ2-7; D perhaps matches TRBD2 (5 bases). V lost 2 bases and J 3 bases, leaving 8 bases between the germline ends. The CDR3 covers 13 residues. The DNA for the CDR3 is TGTGCCAGCAGTTTAAGGGAGAGCTACGAGCAGTACTTC. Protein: CASSLRESYEQYF.

CDR3 region: CASSLEGEGYTF. The CDR3 region has the DNA TGTGCCAGCAGCTTAGAAGGGGAAGGCTACACCTTC. The genes are TRBV7-9 and TRBJ1-2; D perhaps matches TRBD1 (5 bases). Looked up from germline, CDR1 is SEHNR and CDR2 is FQNEAQ (reference sequence). The CDR3 runs 12 residues. Trimming removed 1 base from V and 8 bases from J, with 8 bases in between.

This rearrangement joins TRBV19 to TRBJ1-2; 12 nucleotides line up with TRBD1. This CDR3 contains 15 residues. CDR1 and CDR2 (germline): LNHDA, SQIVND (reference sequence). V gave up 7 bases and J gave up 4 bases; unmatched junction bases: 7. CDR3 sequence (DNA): TGTGCCAGTACGTTGGGGACAGGGGGCGTCTATGGCTACACCTTC. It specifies CASTLGTGGVYGYTF.

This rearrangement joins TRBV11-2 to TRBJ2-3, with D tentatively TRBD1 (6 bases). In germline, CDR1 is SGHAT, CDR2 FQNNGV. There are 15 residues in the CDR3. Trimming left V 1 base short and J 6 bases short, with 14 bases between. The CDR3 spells CASSLALQGVDTQYF. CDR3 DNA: TGTGCCAGCAGCTTAGCTTTACAGGGTGTGGATACGCAGTATTTT.

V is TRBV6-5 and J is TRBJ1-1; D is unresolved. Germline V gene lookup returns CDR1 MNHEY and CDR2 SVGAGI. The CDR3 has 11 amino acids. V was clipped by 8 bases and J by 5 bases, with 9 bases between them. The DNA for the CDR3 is TGTGCCAGCGAAGGGAGGACTGAAGCTTTCTTT. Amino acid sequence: CASEGRTEAFF.

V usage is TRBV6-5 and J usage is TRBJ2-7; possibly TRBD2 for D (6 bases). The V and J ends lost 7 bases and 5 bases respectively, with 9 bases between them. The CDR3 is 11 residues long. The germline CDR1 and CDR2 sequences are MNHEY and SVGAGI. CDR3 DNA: TGTGCCAGCACCCGGAGGGACGAGCAGTACTTC. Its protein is CASTRRDEQYF.

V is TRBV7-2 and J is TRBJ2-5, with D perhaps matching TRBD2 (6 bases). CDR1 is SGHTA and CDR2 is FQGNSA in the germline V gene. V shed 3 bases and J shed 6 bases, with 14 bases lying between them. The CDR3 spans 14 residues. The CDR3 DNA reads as TGTGCCAGCAGCTTGGGGGGAGAGGGGAAGACCCAGTACTTC. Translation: CASSLGGEGKTQYF.

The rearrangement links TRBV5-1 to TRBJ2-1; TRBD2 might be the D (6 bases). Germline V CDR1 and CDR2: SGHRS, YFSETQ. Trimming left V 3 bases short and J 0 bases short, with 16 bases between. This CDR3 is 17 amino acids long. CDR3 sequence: CASSSRGGASSYNEQFF. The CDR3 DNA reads TGCGCCAGCAGCTCCCGTGGCGGGGCTAGCTCCTACAATGAGCAGTTCTTC.

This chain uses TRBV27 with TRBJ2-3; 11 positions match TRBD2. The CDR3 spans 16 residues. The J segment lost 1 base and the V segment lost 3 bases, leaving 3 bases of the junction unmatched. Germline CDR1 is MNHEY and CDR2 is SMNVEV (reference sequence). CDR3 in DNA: TGTGCCAGCAGTTTGACTAGCGGGACGGGCACAGATACGCAGTATTTT. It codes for CASSLTSGTGTDTQYF.

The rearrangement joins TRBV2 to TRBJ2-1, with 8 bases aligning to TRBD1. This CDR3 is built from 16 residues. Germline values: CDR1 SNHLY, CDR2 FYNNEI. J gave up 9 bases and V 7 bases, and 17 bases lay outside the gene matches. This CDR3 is CASNAQGAETGREQFF. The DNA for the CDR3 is TGTGCCAGCAATGCGCAGGGGGCTGAGACGGGACGTGAGCAGTTCTTC.

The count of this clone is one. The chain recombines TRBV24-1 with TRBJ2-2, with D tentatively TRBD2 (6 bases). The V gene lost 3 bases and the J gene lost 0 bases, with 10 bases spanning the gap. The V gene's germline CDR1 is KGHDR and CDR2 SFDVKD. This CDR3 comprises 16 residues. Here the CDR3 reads CATSDAGRTNTGELFF. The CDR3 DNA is TGTGCCACCAGTGATGCGGGACGGACGAACACCGGGGAGCTGTTTTTT.

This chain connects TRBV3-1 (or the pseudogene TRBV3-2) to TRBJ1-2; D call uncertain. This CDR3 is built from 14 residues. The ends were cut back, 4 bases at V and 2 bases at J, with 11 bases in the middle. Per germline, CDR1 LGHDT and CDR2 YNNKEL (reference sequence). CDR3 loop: CASSPDGGNYGYTF. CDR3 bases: TGTGCCAGCAGCCCGGACGGAGGGAACTATGGCTACACCTTC.

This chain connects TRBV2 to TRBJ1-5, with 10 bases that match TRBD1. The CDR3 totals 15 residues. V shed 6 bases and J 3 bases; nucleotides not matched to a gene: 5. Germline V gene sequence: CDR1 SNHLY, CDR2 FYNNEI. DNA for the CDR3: TGTGCCAGCAGGCCCGGGACAGGGGTCAATCAGCCCCAGCATTTT. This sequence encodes CASRPGTGVNQPQHF.

The CDR3 DNA reads TGTGCCAGCAGCTCGTACAGGGGGAATAATTCACCCCTCCACTTT. Residues: CASSSYRGNNSPLHF. V is TRBV5-4 and J is TRBJ1-6, with TRBD1 matching over 8 bases. The V gene's germline CDR1 is SGHNT and CDR2 YYREEE (reference sequence). The CDR3 spans 15 residues. V was clipped by 3 bases and J by 5 bases; unmatched bases: 4.

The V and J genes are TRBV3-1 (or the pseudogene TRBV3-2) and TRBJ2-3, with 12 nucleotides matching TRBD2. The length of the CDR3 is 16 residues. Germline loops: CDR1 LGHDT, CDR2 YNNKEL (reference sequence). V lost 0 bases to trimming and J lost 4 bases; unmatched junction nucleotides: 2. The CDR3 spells CASSQDPSGGADTQYF. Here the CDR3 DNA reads TGTGCCAGCAGCCAAGATCCTAGCGGGGGGGCAGATACGCAGTATTTT.